The T cell receptor (beta chain) described here comes from a study of shared clonotypes between healthy human individuals. Study outcomes and limitations: An anticipated effect of sequencing depth on clonotype sharing among donors was recognized.

Donors included only healthy HIV-negative adults lacking recent acute infections or vaccinations. Scientists sequenced DNA from unsorted PBMC on ten immunoSEQ deep assay plates. Using immunoSEQ multiplex PCR, the repertoire was profiled, and TCRdb retains in-frame clones only, with some absent. The sample has roughly 500,000 clones, over 75% seen once. Germline V gives CDR1 MDHEN, CDR2 SYDVKM. Trimming took off 2 bases at V and 1 base at J, with 8 bases between the two ends. This CDR3 spans 14 amino acids. Comment on this clone: What it binds is not known.

Sequencing was performed on PBMCs. V and J are TRBV28 and TRBJ2-5; tentative D call: TRBD2 (5 bases). This receptor was obtained from a woman between 35 and 50 years old in good health. Some clones in this sample may be carry-over from other donors' samples. The DNA for the CDR3 is TGTGCCAGCAGTTTAAGCCGGGGCCAAGAGACCCAGTACTTC. It translates to CASSLSRGQETQYF.